This entry lists 14 T cell receptor beta chains sequenced from one sample in a study of blood T cell repertoires in COVID-19. Here immunoSEQ multiplex PCR was the method, and the copy in TCRdb shows in-frame clones only, minus some. The sample consists of about 270,000 clones, approximately 92% of them appearing once. Sequenced input: PBMCs or T cells enriched from blood (not recorded which). The receptors originated from a young woman who had recovered from COVID-19.

A single count supports this clone. The chain carries TRBV5-1 and TRBJ1-2; D gene ambiguous. This CDR3 contains 15 residues. Germline assignment: CDR1 SGHRS and CDR2 YFSETQ. V was pared by 1 base and J by 6 bases, with 16 bases between. This CDR3 reads CASSLMAREADGYTF. CDR3 bases: TGCGCCAGCAGCTTGATGGCTAGGGAGGCGGATGGCTACACCTTC.

The chain links TRBV28 to TRBJ2-3, with 7 bases aligning to TRBD2. There are 14 residues in the CDR3. The V gene's germline CDR1 is MDHEN and CDR2 SYDVKM. V was clipped by 3 bases and J by 7 bases; unmatched bases: 7. The CDR3 region is CASSFRGLPHTQYF. The CDR3 DNA follows: TGTGCCAGCAGTTTCCGGGGACTACCCCATACGCAGTATTTT.

The chain has TRBV7-6 and TRBJ2-1, with TRBD1 matching 10 bases. V lost 4 bases and J lost 7; bases outside the gene matches: 10. The V gene's germline CDR1 is SGHVS and CDR2 FNYEAQ. This CDR3 contains 16 residues. This CDR3 reads CASSSSPGQGRNEQFF. Here the CDR3 DNA reads TGTGCCAGCAGCTCGTCGCCGGGACAGGGGAGGAATGAGCAGTTCTTC. Based on the CDR3 plus reference TRBV7-6 and TRBJ2-1, the full variable domain is GAGVSQSPRYKVTKRGQDVALRCDPISGHVSLYWYRQALGQGPEFLTYFNYEAQQDKSGLPNDRFSAERPEGSISTLTIQRTEQRDSAMYRCASSSSPGQGRNEQFFGPGTRLTVL.

The gene calls are TRBV29-1 and TRBJ1-3; D is ambiguous. Trimming pared 5 bases from V and 5 bases from J, leaving 13 bases between. The CDR3 is 13 residues long. Germline V gives CDR1 SQVTM, CDR2 ANQGSEA. The DNA of the CDR3 is TGCAGCGTTCTCTCCCAGTCCCGAAACACCATATATTTT. This encodes CSVLSQSRNTIYF.

A remark on this clone: The junction departs from the called germline gene at one end, perhaps through a read error. The chain is built from TRBV2 and TRBJ2-7; 9 bases agree with TRBD1. This CDR3 region has 11 residues. Germline V CDR1 and CDR2: SNHLY, FYNNEI. CDR3 residues: CASSLGQGGSF. The DNA for the CDR3 is TGTGCCAGCAGTTTGGGACAGGGAGGAAGCTTC.

The chain uses TRBV7-6 and TRBJ2-2, with D tentatively TRBD2 (6 bases). From germline, CDR1 is SGHVS and CDR2 FNYEAQ. The CDR3 totals 15 residues. V lost 3 bases to trimming and J lost 2 bases, with 10 bases between them. CDR3 in DNA: TGTGCCAGCAGCTTTGGCGGGGTAAACACCGGGGAGCTGTTTTTT. Its translation: CASSFGGVNTGELFF.

The chain uses TRBV19 and TRBJ2-5; tentatively, D is TRBD2 (7 bases). This CDR3 is built from 15 residues. Trimming shortened V by 1 base and J by 11 bases, and 20 bases separated the two germline ends. Germline lookup yields CDR1 LNHDA and CDR2 SQIVND (reference sequence). The CDR3 protein is CASSIAGGTHLGQYF. CDR3 DNA sequence: TGTGCCAGTAGTATAGCCGGGGGGACACATCTGGGGCAGTACTTC.

The rearrangement joins TRBV15 to TRBJ2-1, with D perhaps TRBD1 (6 bases). CDR1 is LNHNV and CDR2 is YYDKDF in the germline V gene (reference sequence). V was shortened by 0 bases and J by 1 base, with 13 bases between the two germline ends. The CDR3 contains 17 residues. CDR3: CATSRDEGQGSYNEQFF. In DNA form, the CDR3 reads TGTGCCACCAGCAGAGATGAGGGGCAGGGGTCCTACAATGAGCAGTTCTTC.

This clone was found once. The V gene is TRBV29-1, the J gene TRBJ1-4; a weak D match, TRBD1 (6 bases). Germline V lookup: CDR1 SQVTM, CDR2 ANQGSEA. The CDR3 totals 13 residues. V was pared by 7 bases and J by 8 bases, with 17 bases between. The CDR3 DNA follows: TGCAGCGCTAAGGGGGGGCGAACCGAAAAACTGTTTTTT. Translated, it gives CSAKGGRTEKLFF.

In its sample, this clone was seen once. This chain joins TRBV9 and TRBJ1-1; 7 bases map to TRBD1. This CDR3 is built from 14 residues. The germline gives CDR1 SGDLS, CDR2 YYNGEE. Losses at the gene ends were 3 bases for V and 3 bases for J; bases not matched to a gene: 5. The CDR3 here is CASSAAGQYTEAFF. For the CDR3, the DNA is TGTGCCAGCAGCGCCGCGGGACAGTACACTGAAGCTTTCTTT. The full variable domain, in which reference TRBV9 and TRBJ1-1 provide the parts outside the CDR3, is DSGVTQTPKHLITATGQRVTLRCSPRSGDLSVYWYQQSLDQGLQFLIQYYNGEERAKGNILERFSAQQFPDLHSELNLSSLELGDSALYFCASSAAGQYTEAFFGQGTRLTVV.

CDR3 nucleotide sequence: TGCGCCAGCAGCTTGGGGACAGGGATGGGTAATTCACCCCTCCACTTT. Translating it yields CASSLGTGMGNSPLHF. V is TRBV5-1 and J is TRBJ1-6, with 8 bases that match TRBD1. The CDR3 spans 16 residues. Losses at the gene ends were 0 bases for V and 6 bases for J; bases not matched to a gene: 5. Germline CDR1 reads SGHRS; CDR2 reads YFSETQ.

This chain joins TRBV5-4 and TRBJ2-5; 8 bases agree with TRBD2. Germline-derived CDR1 and CDR2 are SGHNT and YYREEE (reference sequence). The CDR3 spans 17 residues. J gave up 5 bases and V 0 bases, and 12 bases lay outside the gene matches. CDR3: CASSLGASGGLFETQYF. CDR3 bases: TGTGCCAGCAGCTTGGGGGCGAGCGGGGGCCTTTTTGAGACCCAGTACTTC.

The genes are TRBV29-1 and TRBJ2-5; TRBD1 agrees at 9 bases. This CDR3 spans 14 amino acids. The germline V gene encodes CDR1 SQVTM and CDR2 ANQGSEA. V lost 6 bases and J lost 5; bases outside the gene matches: 10. CDR3 loop: CSVAPGGQGETQYF. The CDR3 DNA sequence: TGCAGCGTCGCACCGGGAGGACAGGGGGAGACCCAGTACTTC. The full variable domain, its missing parts supplied by reference TRBV29-1 and TRBJ2-5, is SAVISQKPSRDICQRGTSLTIQCQVDSQVTMMFWYRQQPGQSLTLIATANQGSEATYESGFVIDKFPISRPNLTFSTLTVSNMSPEDSSIYLCSVAPGGQGETQYFGPGTRLLVL.

In DNA form, the CDR3 reads TGTGCCAGCAGCTGGGAGGGAAGGCCTGAAGCTTTCTTT. It specifies CASSWEGRPEAFF. This chain connects TRBV5-5 to TRBJ1-1; no clear D gene. This CDR3 spans 13 amino acids. The V and J ends lost 3 bases and 6 bases respectively, with 12 bases between them. The germline gives CDR1 SGHKS, CDR2 YYEKEE (reference sequence).